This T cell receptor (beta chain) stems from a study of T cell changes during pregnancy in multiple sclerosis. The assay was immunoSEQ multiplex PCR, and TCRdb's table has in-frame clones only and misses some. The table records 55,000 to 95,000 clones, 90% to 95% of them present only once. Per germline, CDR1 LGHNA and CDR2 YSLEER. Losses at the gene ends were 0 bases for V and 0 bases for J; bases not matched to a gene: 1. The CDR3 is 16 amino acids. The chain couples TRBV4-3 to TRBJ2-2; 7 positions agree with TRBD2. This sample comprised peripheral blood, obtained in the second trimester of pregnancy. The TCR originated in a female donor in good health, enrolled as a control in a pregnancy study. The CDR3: CASSQEGGTNTGELFF. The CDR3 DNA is TGCGCCAGCAGCCAAGAGGGGGGGACGAACACCGGGGAGCTGTTTTTT.